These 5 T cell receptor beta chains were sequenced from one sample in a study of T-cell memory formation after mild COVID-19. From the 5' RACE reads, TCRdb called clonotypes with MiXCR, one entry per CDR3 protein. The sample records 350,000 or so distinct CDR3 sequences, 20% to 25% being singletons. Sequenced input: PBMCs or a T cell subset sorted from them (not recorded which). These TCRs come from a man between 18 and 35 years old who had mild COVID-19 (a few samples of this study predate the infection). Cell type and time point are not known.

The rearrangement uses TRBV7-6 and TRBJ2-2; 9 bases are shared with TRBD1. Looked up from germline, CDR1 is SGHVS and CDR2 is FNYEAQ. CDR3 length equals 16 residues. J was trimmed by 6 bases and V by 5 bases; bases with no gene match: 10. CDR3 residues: CASSIRDRAPPGELFF. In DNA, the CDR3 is TGTGCCAGCAGCATCCGGGACAGGGCCCCTCCCGGGGAGCTGTTTTTT.

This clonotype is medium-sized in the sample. The CDR3 coding sequence is TGTGCCAGCAGTTTTAACAGCTTGAGGGGCTACACCTTC. Translation gives CASSFNSLRGYTF. V gene TRBV12-3 or TRBV12-4 combines with J gene TRBJ1-2; D is unresolved. The CDR3 extends over 13 amino acids. Trimming took 3 bases from V and 8 from J, leaving 13 bases between them.

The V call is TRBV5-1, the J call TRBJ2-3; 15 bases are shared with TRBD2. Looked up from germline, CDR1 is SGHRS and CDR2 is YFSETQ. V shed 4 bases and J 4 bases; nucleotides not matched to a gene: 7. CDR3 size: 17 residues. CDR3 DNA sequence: TGCGCCAGCAGCGGTGGACTAGCGGGGGGGCAAGCAGATACGCAGTATTTT. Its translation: CASSGGLAGGQADTQYF.

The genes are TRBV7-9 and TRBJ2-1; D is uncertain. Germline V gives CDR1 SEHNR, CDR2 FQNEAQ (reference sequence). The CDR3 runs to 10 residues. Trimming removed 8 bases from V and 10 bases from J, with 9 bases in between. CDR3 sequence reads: CASSPQEQFF. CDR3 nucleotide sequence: TGTGCCAGCTCACCCCAGGAGCAGTTCTTC.

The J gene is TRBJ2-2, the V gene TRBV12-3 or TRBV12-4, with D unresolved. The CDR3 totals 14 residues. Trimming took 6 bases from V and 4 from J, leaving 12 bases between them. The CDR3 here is CASSPWLSTGELFF. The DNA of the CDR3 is TGTGCCAGCAGCCCGTGGTTGTCCACCGGGGAGCTGTTTTTT.